This T cell receptor beta chain was identified in a study of T cell repertoires in cytomegalovirus infection. Study results and caveats: Within the response measured ex vivo, HLA-C-restricted CMV-specific TCR beta clonotypes were dominant. Cumulative public TCR beta family frequency identified CMV carriers with the relevant HLA.

TCRdb passed the reads through MiXCR, listing each CDR3 protein once. The table lists 400,000 or so distinct CDR3 sequences, 15% to 20% of them singletons. Notes on this clonotype: As yet, its antigen is unknown.

Germline lookup yields CDR1 MNHEY and CDR2 SMNVEV (reference sequence). With 5 bases removed from V and 0 bases from J, the gap between germline ends came to 10 bases. There are 14 residues in the CDR3. The sequenced sample consisted of PBMCs. This clonotype was obtained from a human donor in good health (CMV status not recorded). Some clones in this sample may be carry-over from other donors' samples. The chain couples TRBV27 to TRBJ1-1; the D is unclear. The CDR3 nucleotides read TGTGCCAGCAGTCCCGCCGTCCTGAACACTGAAGCTTTCTTT. This gives the protein CASSPAVLNTEAFF.